The 20 T cell receptor beta chains presented below share a single source sample, sequenced in a study of regulatory and conventional T cells in RAG deficiency. Genomic DNA came from blood conventional CD4+ T cells gated CD25-low CD127-high. Libraries were prepared by immunoSEQ multiplex PCR; TCRdb keeps only in-frame clonotypes and omits some of them. The data contain roughly 35,000 clones, around 76% of them seen just once; the ten biggest clones take up 3% to 4%. This sample was also put to use in a study of regulatory T cells. That investigation notes: The PCR used 52 TRBV and 13 TRBJ primers.

The sample was CD4+ effector T cells sorted from blood. These receptors were collected from a human donor in good health.

The V gene is TRBV21-1, the J gene TRBJ1-2. TRBV21-1 is noted as a pseudogene. The CDR3 totals 10 residues. The CDR3 sequence is CASSKKGYTF. The CDR3 nucleotides are TGTGCCAGCAGCAAGAAGGGCTACACCTTC.

The chain joins TRBV28 to TRBJ1-2, with 7 bases fitting TRBD1. This CDR3 has 18 residues. J was trimmed by 2 bases and V by 3 bases; bases with no gene match: 15. CDR1 MDHEN and CDR2 SYDVKM come from the germline V gene. The CDR3 DNA is TGTGCCAGCAGTTTGGGCGGAACGTGGGACAGCAAGAACTATGGCTACACCTTC. Translating it yields CASSLGGTWDSKNYGYTF.

The chain recombines TRBV27 with TRBJ2-7; D not resolved. CDR1 MNHEY and CDR2 SMNVEV come from the germline V gene (reference sequence). CDR3 length: 12 residues. Trimming took off 3 bases at V and 3 bases at J, with 6 bases between the two ends. The CDR3 DNA reads TGTGCCAGCAGTTTTTCCAGCTACGAGCAGTACTTC. This gives the protein CASSFSSYEQYF.

This clone has a single count. The V gene is TRBV7-8, the J gene TRBJ2-7, with 7 bases lining up with TRBD2. Germline assignment: CDR1 SGHVS and CDR2 FQNEAQ. CDR3 length: 14 residues. V gave up 8 bases and J gave up 3 bases; unmatched junction bases: 10. The CDR3 region is CASGKSGAVYEQYF. The CDR3 coding sequence is TGTGCCAGCGGGAAAAGCGGGGCGGTCTACGAGCAGTACTTC.

This sequence joins TRBV5-6 and TRBJ2-5; TRBD1 aligns across 7 bases. The V gene end was trimmed by 0 bases and the J gene end by 4 bases; junction bases not matched to a gene: 9. This CDR3 comprises 16 residues. Germline lookup yields CDR1 SGHDT and CDR2 YYEEEE. This CDR3 is CASSLGGGRLGETQYF. Written as DNA, the CDR3 is TGTGCCAGCAGCTTGGGAGGGGGCAGGTTAGGAGAGACCCAGTACTTC.

This chain uses TRBV5-4 with TRBJ2-3, with D perhaps matching TRBD2 (5 bases). Looked up from germline, CDR1 is SGHNT and CDR2 is YYREEE (reference sequence). Trimming took 4 bases from V and 2 from J, leaving 11 bases between them. This CDR3 has 14 residues. The CDR3 spells CASSERGATDTQYF. Written as DNA, the CDR3 is TGTGCCAGCAGCGAACGGGGAGCCACAGATACGCAGTATTTT.

The V and J genes are TRBV9 and TRBJ2-2, with 7 bases identical to TRBD1. Trimming took 3 bases from V and 2 from J; bases not matched to a gene: 10. The CDR3 extends over 17 amino acids. CDR1 is SGDLS and CDR2 is YYNGEE in the germline V gene. The CDR3 DNA sequence: TGTGCCAGCAGCGGGAAAGGGGGCGCGGTAAACACCGGGGAGCTGTTTTTT. This encodes CASSGKGGAVNTGELFF.

This clone was seen once. The rearrangement joins TRBV5-1 to TRBJ2-2; D not certain. V was trimmed by 4 bases and J by 5 bases, leaving 12 bases between them. CDR3 length equals 14 residues. CDR1 and CDR2 from the germline V gene are SGHRS and YFSETQ. The CDR3 nucleotides are TGCGCCAGCAGCCCCGGTTTGAGTACCGGGGAGCTGTTTTTT. This translates into CASSPGLSTGELFF.

The rearrangement joins TRBV18 to TRBJ1-5; 9 bases are a match to TRBD1. This CDR3 region has 15 residues. The germline CDR1 and CDR2 sequences are KGHSH and LQKENI. Trimming at V came to 3 bases and at J to 2 bases, leaving 2 bases not matched to a gene. The CDR3 nucleotides read TGTGCCAGCTCACCGGGACAGGGAGGCAATCAGCCCCAGCATTTT. Protein sequence: CASSPGQGGNQPQHF.

J is TRBJ1-6 and V is TRBV2; TRBD1 might be the D (6 bases). Trimming left V 8 bases short and J 0 bases short, with 14 bases between. Per germline, CDR1 SNHLY and CDR2 FYNNEI. This CDR3 comprises 16 residues. CDR3 sequence (DNA): TGTGCCAGCTATGGACAGTCCAGCTCCTATAATTCACCCCTCCACTTT. It yields the protein CASYGQSSSYNSPLHF.

V is TRBV10-3 and J is TRBJ2-5; the match to TRBD2 covers 7 bases. From germline, CDR1 is ENHRY and CDR2 SYGVKD. J lost 2 bases, V lost 8 bases, and 5 bases had no gene match. This CDR3 has 13 amino acids. The CDR3 loop is CAIGGGSQETQYF. CDR3 nucleotides: TGTGCCATCGGGGGGGGATCGCAAGAGACCCAGTACTTC.

The rearrangement uses TRBV6-4 and TRBJ2-3; D uncertain. CDR1 MRHNA and CDR2 SNTAGT come from the germline V gene. V dropped 5 bases and J dropped 2 bases, with 8 bases sitting between them. There are 13 residues in the CDR3. CDR3 DNA: TGTGCCAGCAGTAAACAACCCACAGATACGCAGTATTTT. Translation: CASSKQPTDTQYF.

This chain uses TRBV12-5 with TRBJ2-5; possible D gene TRBD2, 5 bases. This CDR3 contains 14 residues. V was clipped by 0 bases and J by 4 bases, with 9 bases between them. Germline V gives CDR1 LGHNT, CDR2 FRNRAP. The CDR3 region is CASGLVRGVETQYF. CDR3 in DNA: TGTGCTAGTGGTTTGGTACGGGGTGTAGAGACCCAGTACTTC.

V is TRBV4-1 and J is TRBJ2-7; D gene ambiguous. This CDR3 comprises 13 residues. Germline V gene lookup returns CDR1 MGHRA and CDR2 YSYEKL. Trimming removed 3 bases at V and 4 bases at J, with 10 bases between. The CDR3, as DNA: TGCGCCAGCAGCCATGCGGTGAGATACGAGCAGTACTTC. It specifies CASSHAVRYEQYF.

The chain joins TRBV4-1 to TRBJ2-5, with D perhaps matching TRBD1 (5 bases). CDR3 length equals 15 residues. Germline lookup yields CDR1 MGHRA and CDR2 YSYEKL. V gave up 1 base and J gave up 5 bases, with 14 bases separating them. This CDR3 is CASSQGRVVRETQYF. CDR3 in DNA: TGCGCCAGCAGCCAAGGCAGGGTTGTTAGGGAGACCCAGTACTTC.

The gene calls are TRBV5-1 and TRBJ2-3; 7 positions agree with TRBD1. The trim removed 4 bases at V and 2 bases at J, leaving 4 bases unmatched. The CDR3 is made up of 14 amino acids. Germline values: CDR1 SGHRS, CDR2 YFSETQ. CDR3 residues: CASSVDRDTDTQYF. In nucleotides, the CDR3 is TGCGCCAGCAGCGTCGACAGGGACACAGATACGCAGTATTTT.

The chain couples TRBV6-5 to TRBJ1-4; D uncertain. The CDR3 spans 14 residues. Germline assignment: CDR1 MNHEY and CDR2 SVGAGI. V shed 0 bases and J shed 10 bases, with 12 bases lying between them. DNA of the CDR3: TGTGCCAGCAGTTACTCGAGGACTTTAGGAAAACTGTTTTTT. Translated: CASSYSRTLGKLFF.

This chain uses TRBV18 with TRBJ2-2; D is perhaps TRBD1 (6 bases). Germline V gene lookup returns CDR1 KGHSH and CDR2 LQKENI. The CDR3 covers 15 residues. Deletions cut 2 bases from V and 4 bases from J, with 11 bases between. The CDR3 reads CASSPSTGSTGELFF. The CDR3, as DNA: TGTGCCAGCTCACCAAGTACAGGGAGCACCGGGGAGCTGTTTTTT.

The rearrangement uses TRBV5-4 and TRBJ2-7; D not certain. V lost 3 bases and J lost 3, with 10 bases in between. CDR3 size: 13 residues. From germline, CDR1 is SGHNT and CDR2 YYREEE (reference sequence). The CDR3 DNA reads as TGTGCCAGCAGCTCTAACAAAGACTACGAGCAGTACTTC. Its translation is CASSSNKDYEQYF.

The CDR3 reads CASSFGLDNEQFF. The CDR3 coding sequence is TGTGCCAGCAGCTTTGGCCTCGACAATGAGCAGTTCTTC. This chain uses TRBV5-6 with TRBJ2-1; D unclear. There are 13 residues in the CDR3. V lost 2 bases and J lost 5, with 8 bases in between. Per germline, CDR1 SGHDT and CDR2 YYEEEE.